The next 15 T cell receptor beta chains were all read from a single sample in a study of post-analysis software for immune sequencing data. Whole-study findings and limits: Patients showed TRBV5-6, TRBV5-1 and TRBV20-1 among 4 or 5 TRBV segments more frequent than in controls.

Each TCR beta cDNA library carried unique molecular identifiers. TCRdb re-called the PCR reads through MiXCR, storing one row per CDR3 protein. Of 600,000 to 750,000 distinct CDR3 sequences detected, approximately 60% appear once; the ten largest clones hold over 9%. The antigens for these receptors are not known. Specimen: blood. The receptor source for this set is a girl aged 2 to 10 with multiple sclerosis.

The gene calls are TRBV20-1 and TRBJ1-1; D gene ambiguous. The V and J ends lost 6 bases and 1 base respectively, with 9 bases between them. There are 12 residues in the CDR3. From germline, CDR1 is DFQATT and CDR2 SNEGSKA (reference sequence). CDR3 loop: CSADGPNTEAFF. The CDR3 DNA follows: TGCAGTGCGGATGGCCCGAACACTGAAGCTTTCTTT.

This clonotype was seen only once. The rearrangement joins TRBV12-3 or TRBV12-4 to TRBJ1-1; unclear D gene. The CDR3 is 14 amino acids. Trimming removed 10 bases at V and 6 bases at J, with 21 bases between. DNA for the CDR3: TGTGCCACCAACCCCGAGGCCCCTGGCCCTGAAGCTTTCTTT. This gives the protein CATNPEAPGPEAFF.

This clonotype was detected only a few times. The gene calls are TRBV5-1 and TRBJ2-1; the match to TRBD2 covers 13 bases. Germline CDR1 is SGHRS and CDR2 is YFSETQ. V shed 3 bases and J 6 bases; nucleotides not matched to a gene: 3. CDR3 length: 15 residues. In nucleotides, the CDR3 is TGCGCCAGCAGCTCGGGACTAGCGGGGTCCAATGAGCAGTTCTTC. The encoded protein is CASSSGLAGSNEQFF.

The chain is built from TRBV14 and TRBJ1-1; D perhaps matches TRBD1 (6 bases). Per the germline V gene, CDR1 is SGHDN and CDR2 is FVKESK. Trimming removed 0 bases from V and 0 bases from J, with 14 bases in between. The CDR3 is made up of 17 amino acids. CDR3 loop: CASSQDRDDRMNTEAFF. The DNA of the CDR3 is TGTGCCAGCAGCCAAGACCGGGACGACAGGATGAACACTGAAGCTTTCTTT. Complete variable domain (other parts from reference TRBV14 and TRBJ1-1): EAGVTQFPSHSVIEKGQTVTLRCDPISGHDNLYWYRRVMGKEIKFLLHFVKESKQDESGMPNNRFLAERTGGTYSTLKVQPAELEDSGVYFCASSQDRDDRMNTEAFFGQGTRLTVV.

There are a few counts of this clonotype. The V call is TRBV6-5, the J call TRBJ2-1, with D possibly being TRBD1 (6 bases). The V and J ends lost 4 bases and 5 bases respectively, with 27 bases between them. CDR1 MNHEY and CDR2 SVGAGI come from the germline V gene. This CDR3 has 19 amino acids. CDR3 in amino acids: CASSSSPGLIGQNNNEQFF. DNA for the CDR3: TGTGCCAGCAGTTCCTCGCCTGGTCTGATTGGACAGAACAACAATGAGCAGTTCTTC.

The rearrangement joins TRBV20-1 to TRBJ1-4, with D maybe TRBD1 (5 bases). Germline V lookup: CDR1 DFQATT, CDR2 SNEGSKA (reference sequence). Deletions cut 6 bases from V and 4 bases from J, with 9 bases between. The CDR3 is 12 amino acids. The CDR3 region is CSAWGSNEKLFF. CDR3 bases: TGCAGTGCCTGGGGGAGTAATGAAAAACTGTTTTTT.

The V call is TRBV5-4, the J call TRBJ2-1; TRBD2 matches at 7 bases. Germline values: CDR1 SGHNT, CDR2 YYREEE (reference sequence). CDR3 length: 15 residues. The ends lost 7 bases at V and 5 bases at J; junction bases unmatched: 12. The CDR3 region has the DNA TGTGCCAGCGGAGGTATGCCGGGGGGTAACAATGAGCAGTTCTTC. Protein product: CASGGMPGGNNEQFF.

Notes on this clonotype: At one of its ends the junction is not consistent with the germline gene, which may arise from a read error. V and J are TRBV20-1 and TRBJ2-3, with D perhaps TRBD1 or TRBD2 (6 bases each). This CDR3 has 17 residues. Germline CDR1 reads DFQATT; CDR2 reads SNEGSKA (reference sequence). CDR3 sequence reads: CSARADGGPVDTDMQYF. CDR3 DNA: TGCAGTGCTAGAGCCGACGGGGGCCCGGTCGACACAGATATGCAGTATTTT.

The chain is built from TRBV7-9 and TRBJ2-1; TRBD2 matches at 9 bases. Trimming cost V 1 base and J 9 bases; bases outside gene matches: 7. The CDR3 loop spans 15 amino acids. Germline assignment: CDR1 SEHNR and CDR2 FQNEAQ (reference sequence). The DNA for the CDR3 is TGTGCCAGCAGCTTAGGTGGGCGGGGGGGCCGTGAGCAGTTCTTC. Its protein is CASSLGGRGGREQFF. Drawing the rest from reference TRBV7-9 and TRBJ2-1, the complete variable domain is DTGVSQNPRHKITKRGQNVTFRCDPISEHNRLYWYRQTLGQGPEFLTYFQNEAQLEKSRLLSDRFSAERPKGSFSTLEIQRTEQGDSAMYLCASSLGGRGGREQFFGPGTRLTVL.

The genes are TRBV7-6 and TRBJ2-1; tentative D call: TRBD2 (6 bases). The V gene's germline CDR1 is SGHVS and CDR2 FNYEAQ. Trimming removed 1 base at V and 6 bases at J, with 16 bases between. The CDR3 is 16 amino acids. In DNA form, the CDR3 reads TGTGCCAGCAGCTTAGAAGTGGCGGGGTACGTCAATGAGCAGTTCTTC. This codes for CASSLEVAGYVNEQFF.

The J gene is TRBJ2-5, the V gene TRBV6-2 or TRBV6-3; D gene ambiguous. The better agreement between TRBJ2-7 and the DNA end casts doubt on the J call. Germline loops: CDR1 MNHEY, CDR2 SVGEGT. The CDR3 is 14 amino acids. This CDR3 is CASSPITEAYEQYF. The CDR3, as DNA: TGTGCCAGCAGCCCGATAACAGAAGCCTACGAGCAGTACTTC.

The CDR3 DNA reads TGTGCCAGCAGCCAACGGGGACAGAACAATGAGCAGTTCTTC. This gives the protein CASSQRGQNNEQFF. The V and J genes are TRBV7-9 and TRBJ2-1, with 7 bases matching TRBD1. Germline V gene data show CDR1 as SEHNR and CDR2 as FQNEAQ (reference sequence). V gave up 5 bases and J gave up 5 bases; unmatched junction bases: 6. The CDR3 runs to 14 residues.

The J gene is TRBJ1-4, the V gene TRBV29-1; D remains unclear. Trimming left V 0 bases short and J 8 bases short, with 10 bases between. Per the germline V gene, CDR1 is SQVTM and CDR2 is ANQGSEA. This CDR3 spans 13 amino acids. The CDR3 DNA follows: TGCAGCGTTGAAGATCGGAGAGAAGAAAAACTGTTTTTT. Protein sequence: CSVEDRREEKLFF.

CDR3 nucleotide sequence: TGCGCCAGCAGCTTGCGACTAGCGGAGAACACCGGGGAGCTGTTTTTT. Protein: CASSLRLAENTGELFF. The chain links TRBV5-1 to TRBJ2-2; 9 bases fit TRBD2. The V segment lost 1 base and the J segment 1 base; nucleotides outside the gene matches: 2. Germline V gives CDR1 SGHRS, CDR2 YFSETQ. The CDR3 consists of 16 residues. Full variable domain (missing parts from reference TRBV5-1 and TRBJ2-2): KAGVTQTPRYLIKTRGQQVTLSCSPISGHRSVSWYQQTPGQGLQFLFEYFSETQRNKGNFPGRFSGRQFSNSRSEMNVSTLELGDSALYLCASSLRLAENTGELFFGEGSRLTVL.

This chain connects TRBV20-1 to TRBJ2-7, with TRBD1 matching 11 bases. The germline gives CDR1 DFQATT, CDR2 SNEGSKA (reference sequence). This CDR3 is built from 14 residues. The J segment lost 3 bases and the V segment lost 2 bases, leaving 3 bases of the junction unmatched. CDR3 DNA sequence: TGCAGTGCTAGACCCGGGACAGGGGGCTACGAGCAGTACTTC. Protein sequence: CSARPGTGGYEQYF.